This T cell receptor beta chain was sequenced during a study of blood T cells in healthy people across ages. Study-level findings and limits: Per million T cells, TCR beta diversity dropped about linearly as age rose.

The authors ran a second PCR of about 6 to 12 cycles using a sample-barcoded 5' primer and a J-beta primer mix. TCRdb redid the calling of the 5' RACE reads with MiXCR, one entry per CDR3 protein. Counted here are approximately 800,000 distinct CDR3 sequences, more than 25% occurring once; the ten biggest clones make up 3%. Germline CDR1 reads ENHRY; CDR2 reads SYGVKD. V lost 1 base and J lost 2, with 12 bases in between. CDR3 length: 15 amino acids. Remarks on this clonotype: What it recognizes is unknown.

These records were also assigned to another study, of T cells of mothers and their children.

The rearrangement joins TRBV10-3 to TRBJ2-7; D ambiguous. This sequence originates from a boy aged 5-17 years in good health. Sequences were obtained from blood. The CDR3 loop reads CAISEYQENPYEQYF. CDR3 nucleotides: TGTGCCATCAGTGAGTATCAGGAGAATCCCTACGAGCAGTACTTC.